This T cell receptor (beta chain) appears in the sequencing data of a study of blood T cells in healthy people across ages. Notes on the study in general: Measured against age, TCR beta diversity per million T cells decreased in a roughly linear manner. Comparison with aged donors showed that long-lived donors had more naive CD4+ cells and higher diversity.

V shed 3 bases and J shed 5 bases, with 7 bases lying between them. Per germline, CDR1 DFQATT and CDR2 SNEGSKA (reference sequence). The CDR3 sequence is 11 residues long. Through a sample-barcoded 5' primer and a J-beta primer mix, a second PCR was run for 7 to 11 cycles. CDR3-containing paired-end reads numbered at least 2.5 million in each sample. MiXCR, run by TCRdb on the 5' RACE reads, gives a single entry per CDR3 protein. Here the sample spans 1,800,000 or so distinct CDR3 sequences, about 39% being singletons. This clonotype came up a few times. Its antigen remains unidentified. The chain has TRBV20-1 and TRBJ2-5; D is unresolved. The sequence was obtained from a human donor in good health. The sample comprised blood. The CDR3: CSARAEETQYF. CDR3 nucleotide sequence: TGCAGTGCTAGGGCGGAGGAGACCCAGTACTTC.